This passage covers 24 T cell receptor beta chains from one sample sequenced in a study of regulatory T cells in long-lasting Graves disease (dated by TCRdb to about 2021). The library was produced with multiplex PCR. These reads were obtained on an Illumina HiSeq 4000. To build TCR beta libraries, CDR3 regions were amplified by Arm-PCR using iRepertoire HTBI primers. The public reads were reprocessed in TCRdb via fastp at Q25 and MiXCR, keeping in-frame beta chains. One record per CDR3 amino acid sequence lists the most common genes and DNA. This sample lists 420,000 or so distinct CDR3 sequences; less than 20% were detected once. The ten biggest clones cover approximately 22% of the sample. Interpreted using the paper, the time point label stands for: newly diagnosed GD, antithyroid drugs for less than 3 months. RNA was extracted from PBMCs in TRIzol for both TCR sequencing and RNA sequencing. A further study also used this sample, focusing on T cells in Graves' hyperthyroidism and ophthalmopathy.

This specimen consisted of peripheral blood mononuclear cells (PBMCs), obtained at new diagnosis, from a patient treated with antithyroid drugs. These receptors all come from a woman under 30 with Graves disease. Donor details come from another sample of the same person, matched by shared clones.

This clonotype came up many times. This sequence joins TRBV2 and TRBJ2-5; a possible D gene is TRBD2 (6 bases). Between the trimmed V and J ends, which lost 10 bases and 1 base, there was a span of 16 bases. This CDR3 is built from 14 residues. CDR1 SNHLY and CDR2 FYNNEI come from the germline V gene. The CDR3 loop is CANRRTTVQETQYF. CDR3 nucleotides: TGTGCCAACCGACGGACTACCGTCCAAGAGACCCAGTACTTC.

The V call is TRBV27, the J call TRBJ1-2, with TRBD1 identical over 8 bases. Germline loops: CDR1 MNHEY, CDR2 SMNVEV (reference sequence). The CDR3 length is 13 residues. V was pared by 6 bases and J by 6 bases, with 6 bases of the junction left unmatched. The CDR3, as DNA: TGTGCCAGCAGGCTGACAGGGGCGAATGGCTACACCTTC. Amino acids: CASRLTGANGYTF.

This clonotype has only a few counts. The chain combines TRBV5-6 with TRBJ1-2; 12 nucleotides line up with TRBD1. Germline V lookup: CDR1 SGHDT, CDR2 YYEEEE. Unmatched junction bases numbered 4, after V lost 5 bases and J lost 8 bases. The CDR3 spans 13 residues. CDR3 in amino acids: CASRRDRGLGYTF. The CDR3 DNA is TGTGCCAGCAGAAGGGACAGGGGGCTCGGCTACACCTTC.

This clonotype was picked up one time. CDR3 sequence reads: CAISGMSETYEQYF. CDR3 nucleotide sequence: TGTGCCATCAGTGGAATGAGCGAGACCTACGAGCAGTACTTC. The chain combines TRBV10-3 with TRBJ2-7, with D uncertain. With 4 bases removed from V and 2 bases from J, the gap between germline ends came to 12 bases. CDR3 length equals 14 residues. Germline CDR1 is ENHRY and CDR2 is SYGVKD.

This clonotype turned up a few times. The J gene is TRBJ1-2, the V gene TRBV6-2 or TRBV6-3; tentative D call: TRBD1 (5 bases). The germline V gene has CDR1 MNHEY and CDR2 SVGEGT. This CDR3 is built from 13 residues. Trimming left V 5 bases short and J 11 bases short, with 18 bases between. In nucleotides, the CDR3 is TGTGCCAGCAGTCCCGGGACCGGAATAGGTTACACCTTC. As protein: CASSPGTGIGYTF.

This clonotype occurred many times. This chain uses TRBV5-1 with TRBJ2-3, with 8 bases that match TRBD2. V dropped 3 bases and J dropped 2; count of bases not matched to a gene: 8. CDR3 size: 16 residues. CDR1 SGHRS and CDR2 YFSETQ come from the germline V gene. The CDR3 coding sequence is TGCGCCAGCAGCTACGGGAGGGGAACCTACACAGATACGCAGTATTTT. This encodes CASSYGRGTYTDTQYF.

This clonotype was found many times. The rearrangement uses TRBV10-3 and TRBJ2-7, with D perhaps TRBD1 (6 bases). Looked up from germline, CDR1 is ENHRY and CDR2 is SYGVKD. This CDR3 contains 13 residues. V was cut by 6 bases and J by 2 bases, with 11 bases left in between. CDR3 coding DNA: TGTGCCATCAGCAGGGACAAGACCTACGAGCAGTACTTC. Residues: CAISRDKTYEQYF.

A note on this clonotype: This could be a read error, since a much larger clone is one nucleotide away. This rearrangement joins TRBV27 to TRBJ2-5; a weak D match, TRBD2 (5 bases). This CDR3 has 14 amino acids. The V end lost 5 bases, the J end lost 2 bases, and 12 bases lay between the germline ends. Germline CDR1 is MNHEY and CDR2 is SMNVEV (reference sequence). The DNA of the CDR3 is TGTGCCAGCAGTCCCACACTAGAGCAAGAGACCCAGTACTTC. Protein: CASSPTLEQETQYF.

This chain joins TRBV3-1 and TRBJ2-2; TRBD2 aligns across 10 bases. Germline V lookup: CDR1 LGHDT, CDR2 YNNKEL (reference sequence). This CDR3 has 19 residues. Losses at the gene ends were 4 bases for V and 6 bases for J; bases not matched to a gene: 17. The chain's CDR3 is CASSLKYSSSGSSAGELFF. The CDR3 DNA sequence: TGTGCCAGCAGCCTCAAATACAGTTCTAGCGGGAGTAGCGCCGGGGAGCTGTTTTTT. Full variable domain (remainder filled in from reference TRBV3-1 and TRBJ2-2): DTAVSQTPKYLVTQMGNDKSIKCEQNLGHDTMYWYKQDSKKFLKIMFSYNNKELIINETVPNRFSPKSPDKAHLNLHINSLELGDSAVYFCASSLKYSSSGSSAGELFFGEGSRLTVL.

In regard to this clonotype: A much more abundant neighbour one base away suggests this may be a read error. The J gene is TRBJ1-1, the V gene TRBV9; TRBD1 is a possible D gene (6 bases). Germline loops: CDR1 SGDLS, CDR2 YYNGEE. The CDR3 runs to 15 residues. The CDR3 sequence: CTSSPTGTLNTEAFF. The CDR3 DNA reads TGTACCAGCAGCCCCACCGGGACACTGAACACTGAAGCTTTCTTT.

The CDR3 loop is CASGTGRVSYRNTEAFF. The CDR3 DNA reads TGTGCCAGCGGAACCGGCAGGGTATCGTATAGGAACACTGAAGCTTTCTTT. The rearrangement uses TRBV28 and TRBJ1-1, with D possibly being TRBD1 (5 bases). The CDR3 has 17 amino acids. V shed 8 bases and J shed 1 base, with 23 bases lying between them. CDR1 is MDHEN and CDR2 is SYDVKM in the germline V gene. The full variable domain, completed using reference TRBV28 and TRBJ1-1, is DVKVTQSSRYLVKRTGEKVFLECVQDMDHENMFWYRQDPGLGLRLIYFSYDVKMKEKGDIPEGYSVSREKKERFSLILESASTNQTSMYLCASGTGRVSYRNTEAFFGQGTRLTVV.

CDR3 coding DNA: TGTGCCAGCAGCTTTATACAATCTGGAAACACCATATATTTT. It codes for CASSFIQSGNTIYF. The V gene is TRBV5-6, the J gene TRBJ1-3; no clear D gene. The germline V gene has CDR1 SGHDT and CDR2 YYEEEE. This CDR3 contains 14 residues. The V and J ends lost 2 bases and 1 base respectively, with 7 bases between them.

This clonotype was counted between two and nine times. The V and J genes are TRBV11-2 and TRBJ2-7; weak D call: TRBD2 (6 bases). Germline V gene data show CDR1 as SGHAT and CDR2 as FQNNGV. Trimming pared 5 bases from V and 3 bases from J, leaving 14 bases between. This CDR3 contains 14 residues. The CDR3 loop is CASSNIRRGYEQYF. DNA of the CDR3: TGTGCCAGCAGCAATATAAGGAGGGGCTACGAGCAGTACTTC.

This clonotype appeared a few times. The gene calls are TRBV5-1 and TRBJ2-2; 10 nucleotides align to TRBD1. J was trimmed by 0 bases and V by 4 bases; bases with no gene match: 6. The germline CDR1 and CDR2 sequences are SGHRS and YFSETQ. CDR3 length equals 17 residues. The CDR3 coding sequence is TGCGCCAGCAGCCCCCCTGGGACAGGGGCGAACACCGGGGAGCTGTTTTTT. This codes for CASSPPGTGANTGELFF.

This clonotype was seen a handful of times. In DNA form, the CDR3 reads TGTGCCAGCAGCGACTGGGGGACCGGGGAGCTGTTTTTT. Its protein product is CASSDWGTGELFF. The chain joins TRBV7-2 to TRBJ2-2; the D gene could be TRBD1 or TRBD2 (5 bases each). The V end was cut by 5 bases, the J end by 5 bases, with 9 bases between. Germline CDR1 reads SGHTA; CDR2 reads FQGNSA. This CDR3 is 13 amino acids long.

This clonotype was seen at least ten times. V usage is TRBV3-1 and J usage is TRBJ2-1; 11 positions match TRBD1. The V segment lost 4 bases and the J segment 7 bases; nucleotides outside the gene matches: 9. Per germline, CDR1 LGHDT and CDR2 YNNKEL (reference sequence). The CDR3 is 16 residues long. The CDR3 loop reads CASSPDRGRLLNEQFF. CDR3 DNA: TGTGCCAGCAGCCCGGACAGGGGGCGTCTTTTAAATGAGCAGTTCTTC.

Concerning this clonotype itself: Since a much larger clone is just one base distant, this may be a read error. The chain combines TRBV6-1 with TRBJ2-3, with 7 bases identical to TRBD1. The CDR3 runs 13 residues. Per germline, CDR1 MNHNS and CDR2 SASEGT. CDR3 region: CAGRQGSTDTQYF. The CDR3 DNA reads as TGTGCCGGCAGACAGGGAAGCACAGATACGCAGTATTTT.

This clonotype was detected ten times or more. CDR3 region: CASSSTGTSGINTQYF. CDR3 DNA sequence: TGTGCCAGCAGCTCCACCGGGACTAGCGGGATAAATACGCAGTATTTT. The genes are TRBV7-3 and TRBJ2-3, with 13 positions matching TRBD2. The V gene end was trimmed by 4 bases and the J gene end by 7 bases; junction bases not matched to a gene: 8. The germline CDR1 and CDR2 sequences are SGHTA and FQGTGA. This CDR3 has 16 amino acids.

This clonotype appeared many times. The genes are TRBV12-3 or TRBV12-4 and TRBJ1-4, with D unresolved. There are 14 residues in the CDR3. The ends were cut back, 6 bases at V and 4 bases at J, with 12 bases in the middle. CDR3 DNA sequence: TGTGCCAGCAGAACGGGTGTGGGTAATGAAAAACTGTTTTTT. It yields the protein CASRTGVGNEKLFF.

This clonotype came up a few times. This chain joins TRBV19 and TRBJ2-5; perhaps TRBD1 as D (6 bases). Germline V gene lookup returns CDR1 LNHDA and CDR2 SQIVND (reference sequence). Trimming shortened V by 1 base and J by 5 bases, and 14 bases separated the two germline ends. The CDR3 has 15 amino acids. CDR3 in amino acids: CASSIVTGHSETQYF. CDR3 nucleotide sequence: TGTGCCAGTAGTATAGTAACGGGACACTCGGAGACCCAGTACTTC.

This clonotype was recorded many times. The CDR3 sequence: CASTTRDRGQGGEYGEQYF. In DNA form, the CDR3 reads TGTGCCTCGACCACCCGGGACAGGGGGCAAGGTGGAGAGTATGGCGAGCAGTACTTC. The rearrangement uses TRBV28 and TRBJ2-7, with TRBD1 matching 12 bases. V shed 11 bases and J 6 bases; nucleotides not matched to a gene: 26. Germline loops: CDR1 MDHEN, CDR2 SYDVKM. The CDR3 is 19 residues long.

This clonotype appeared many times. The genes are TRBV28 and TRBJ2-7, with 7 bases fitting TRBD2. The J segment lost 1 base and the V segment lost 5 bases, leaving 14 bases of the junction unmatched. This CDR3 is built from 17 residues. The germline V gene has CDR1 MDHEN and CDR2 SYDVKM. CDR3 residues: CASSAREGNFPSYEQYF. CDR3 coding DNA: TGTGCCAGCAGTGCCAGGGAGGGGAACTTCCCATCCTACGAGCAGTACTTC.

This clonotype was found many times. CDR3 in DNA: TGTGCCAGCAGCCTCTCGGTTTCTAGCGGGAGATACGAGCAGTACTTC. Its translation is CASSLSVSSGRYEQYF. V and J are TRBV7-9 and TRBJ2-7; TRBD2 matches at 10 bases. The V and J ends lost 5 bases and 4 bases, in that order; junction bases with no gene match: 11. The germline V gene has CDR1 SEHNR and CDR2 FQNEAQ (reference sequence). This CDR3 spans 16 amino acids.

Remarks on this clonotype: A much larger clone lies a single base off, so this may be a read error. This rearrangement joins TRBV10-3 to TRBJ1-1; D call uncertain. The CDR3 consists of 13 residues. Germline V gives CDR1 ENHRY, CDR2 SYGVKD. Deletions cut 7 bases from V and 1 base from J, with 10 bases between. The CDR3 nucleotides are TGTGCCATCAACCGGGGAAAGAACACTGAAGCTTTCTTT. Translated, it gives CAINRGKNTEAFF.